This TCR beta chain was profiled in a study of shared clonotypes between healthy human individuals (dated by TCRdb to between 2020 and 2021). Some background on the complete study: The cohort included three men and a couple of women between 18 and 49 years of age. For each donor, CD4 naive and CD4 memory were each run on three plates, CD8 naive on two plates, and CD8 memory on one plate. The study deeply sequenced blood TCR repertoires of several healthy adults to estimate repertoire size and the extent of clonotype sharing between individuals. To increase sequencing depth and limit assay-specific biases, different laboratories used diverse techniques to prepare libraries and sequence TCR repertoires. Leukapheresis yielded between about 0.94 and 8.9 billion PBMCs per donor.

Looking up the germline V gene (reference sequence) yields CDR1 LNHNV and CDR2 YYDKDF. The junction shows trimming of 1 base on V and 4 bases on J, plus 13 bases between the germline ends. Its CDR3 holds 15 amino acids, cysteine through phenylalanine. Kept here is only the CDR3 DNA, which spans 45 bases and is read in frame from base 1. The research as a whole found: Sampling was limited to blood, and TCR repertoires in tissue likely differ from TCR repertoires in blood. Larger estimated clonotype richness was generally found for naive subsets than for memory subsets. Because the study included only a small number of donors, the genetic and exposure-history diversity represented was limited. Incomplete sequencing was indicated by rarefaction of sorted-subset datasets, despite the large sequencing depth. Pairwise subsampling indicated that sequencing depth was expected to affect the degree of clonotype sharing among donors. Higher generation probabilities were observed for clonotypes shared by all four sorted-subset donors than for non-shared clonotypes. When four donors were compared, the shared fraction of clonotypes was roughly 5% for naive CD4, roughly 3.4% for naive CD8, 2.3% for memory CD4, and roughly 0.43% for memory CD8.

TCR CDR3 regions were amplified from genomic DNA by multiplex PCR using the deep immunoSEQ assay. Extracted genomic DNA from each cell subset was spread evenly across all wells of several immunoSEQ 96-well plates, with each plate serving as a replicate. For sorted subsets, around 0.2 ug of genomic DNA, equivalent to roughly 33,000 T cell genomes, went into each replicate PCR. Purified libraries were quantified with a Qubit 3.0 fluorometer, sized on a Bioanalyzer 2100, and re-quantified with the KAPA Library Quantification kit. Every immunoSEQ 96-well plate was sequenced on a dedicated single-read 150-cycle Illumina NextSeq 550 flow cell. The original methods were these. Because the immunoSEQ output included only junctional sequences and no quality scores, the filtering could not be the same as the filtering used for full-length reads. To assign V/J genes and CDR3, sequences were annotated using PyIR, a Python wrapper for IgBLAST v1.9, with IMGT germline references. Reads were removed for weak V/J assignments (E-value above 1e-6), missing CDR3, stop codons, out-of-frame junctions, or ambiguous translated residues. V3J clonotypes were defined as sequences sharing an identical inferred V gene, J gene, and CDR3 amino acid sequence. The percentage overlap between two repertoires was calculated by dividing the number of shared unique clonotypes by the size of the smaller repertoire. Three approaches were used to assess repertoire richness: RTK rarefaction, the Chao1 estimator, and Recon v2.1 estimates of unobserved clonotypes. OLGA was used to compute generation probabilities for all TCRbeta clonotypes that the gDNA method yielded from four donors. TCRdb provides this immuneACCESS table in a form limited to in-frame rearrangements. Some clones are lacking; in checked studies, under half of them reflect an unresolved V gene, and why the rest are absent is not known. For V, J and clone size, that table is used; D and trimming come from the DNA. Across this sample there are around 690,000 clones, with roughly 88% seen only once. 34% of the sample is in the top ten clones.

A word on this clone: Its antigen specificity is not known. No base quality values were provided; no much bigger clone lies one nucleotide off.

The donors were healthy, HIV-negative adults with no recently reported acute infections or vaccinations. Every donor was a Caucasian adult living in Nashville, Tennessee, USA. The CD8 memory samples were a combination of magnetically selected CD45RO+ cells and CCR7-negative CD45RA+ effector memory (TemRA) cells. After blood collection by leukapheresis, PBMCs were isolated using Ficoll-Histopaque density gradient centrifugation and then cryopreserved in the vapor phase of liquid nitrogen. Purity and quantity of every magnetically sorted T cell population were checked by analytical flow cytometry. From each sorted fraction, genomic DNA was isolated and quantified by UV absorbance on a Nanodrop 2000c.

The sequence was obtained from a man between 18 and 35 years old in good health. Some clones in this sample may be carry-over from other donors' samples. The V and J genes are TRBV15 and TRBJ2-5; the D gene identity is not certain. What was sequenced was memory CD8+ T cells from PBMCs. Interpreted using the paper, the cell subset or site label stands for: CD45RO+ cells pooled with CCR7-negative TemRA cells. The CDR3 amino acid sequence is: CATSRADRSTETQYF. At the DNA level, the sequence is TGTGCCACCAGCAGAGCTGATCGATCCACAGAGACCCAGTACTTC. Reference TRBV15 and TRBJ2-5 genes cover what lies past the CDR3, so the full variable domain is DAMVIQNPRYQVTQFGKPVTLSCSQTLNHNVMYWYQQKSSQAPKLLFHYYDKDFNNEADTPDNFQSRRPNTSFCFLDIRSPGLGDTAMYLCATSRADRSTETQYFGPGTRLLVL.